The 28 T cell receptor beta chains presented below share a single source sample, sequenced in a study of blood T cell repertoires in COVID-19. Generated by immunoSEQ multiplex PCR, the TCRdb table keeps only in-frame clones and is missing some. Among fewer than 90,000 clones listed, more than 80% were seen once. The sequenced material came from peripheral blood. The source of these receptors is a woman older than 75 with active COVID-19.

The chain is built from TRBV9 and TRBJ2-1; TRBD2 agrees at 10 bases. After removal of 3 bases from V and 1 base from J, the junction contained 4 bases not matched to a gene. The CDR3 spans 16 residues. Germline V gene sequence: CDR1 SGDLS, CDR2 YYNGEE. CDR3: CASSALAGFSYNEQFF. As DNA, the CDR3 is TGTGCCAGCAGCGCACTAGCGGGATTTTCCTACAATGAGCAGTTCTTC. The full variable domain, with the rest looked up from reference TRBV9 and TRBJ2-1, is DSGVTQTPKHLITATGQRVTLRCSPRSGDLSVYWYQQSLDQGLQFLIQYYNGEERAKGNILERFSAQQFPDLHSELNLSSLELGDSALYFCASSALAGFSYNEQFFGPGTRLTVL.

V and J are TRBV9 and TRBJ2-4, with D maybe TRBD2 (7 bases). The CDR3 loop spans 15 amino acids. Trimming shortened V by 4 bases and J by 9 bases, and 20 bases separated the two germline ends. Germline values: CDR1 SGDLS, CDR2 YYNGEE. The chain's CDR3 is CASSPKGQGGGIQYF. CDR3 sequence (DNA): TGTGCCAGCAGCCCCAAAGGACAAGGGGGGGGCATTCAGTACTTC.

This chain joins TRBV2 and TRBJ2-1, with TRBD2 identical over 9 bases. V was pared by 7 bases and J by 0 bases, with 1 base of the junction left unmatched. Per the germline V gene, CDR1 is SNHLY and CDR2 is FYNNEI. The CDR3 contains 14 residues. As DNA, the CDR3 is TGTGCCAGCAATAGCGGGAGCTCCTACAATGAGCAGTTCTTC. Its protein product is CASNSGSSYNEQFF.

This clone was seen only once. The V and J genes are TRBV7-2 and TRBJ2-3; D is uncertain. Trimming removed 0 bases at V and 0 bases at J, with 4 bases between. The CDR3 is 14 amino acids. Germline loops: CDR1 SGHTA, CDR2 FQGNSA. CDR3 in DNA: TGTGCCAGCAGCTTAGCCCGTAGCACAGATACGCAGTATTTT. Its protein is CASSLARSTDTQYF.

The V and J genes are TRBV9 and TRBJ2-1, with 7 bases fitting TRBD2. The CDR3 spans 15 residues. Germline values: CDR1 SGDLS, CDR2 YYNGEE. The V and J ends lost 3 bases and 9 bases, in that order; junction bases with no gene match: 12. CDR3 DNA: TGTGCCAGCAGCGAGACTAGCCCGAAGCGAACTGAGCAGTTCTTC. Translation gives CASSETSPKRTEQFF.

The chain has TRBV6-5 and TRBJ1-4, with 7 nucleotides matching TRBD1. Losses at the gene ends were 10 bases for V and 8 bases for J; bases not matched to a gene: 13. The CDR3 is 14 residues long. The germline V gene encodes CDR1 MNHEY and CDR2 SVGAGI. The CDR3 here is CATRPGQPGEKLFF. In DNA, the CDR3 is TGTGCCACTCGACCGGGACAGCCGGGGGAAAAACTGTTTTTT.

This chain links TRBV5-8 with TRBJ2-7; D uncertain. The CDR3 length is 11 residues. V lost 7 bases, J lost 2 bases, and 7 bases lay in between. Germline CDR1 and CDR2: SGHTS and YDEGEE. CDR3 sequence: CASRTPYEQYF. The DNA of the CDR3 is TGTGCCAGCCGAACTCCCTACGAGCAGTACTTC.

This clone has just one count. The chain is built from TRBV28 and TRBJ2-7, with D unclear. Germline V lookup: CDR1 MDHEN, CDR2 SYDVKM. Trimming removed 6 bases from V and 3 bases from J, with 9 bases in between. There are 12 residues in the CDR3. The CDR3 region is CASSLPGYEQYF. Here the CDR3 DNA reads TGTGCCAGCAGCCTCCCCGGCTACGAGCAGTACTTC.

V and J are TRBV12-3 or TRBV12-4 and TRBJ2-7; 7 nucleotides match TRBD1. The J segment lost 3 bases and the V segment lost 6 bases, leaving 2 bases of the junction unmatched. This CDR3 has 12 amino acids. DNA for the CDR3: TGTGCCAGCAGGGCAGGGGGCTACGAGCAGTACTTC. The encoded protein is CASRAGGYEQYF.

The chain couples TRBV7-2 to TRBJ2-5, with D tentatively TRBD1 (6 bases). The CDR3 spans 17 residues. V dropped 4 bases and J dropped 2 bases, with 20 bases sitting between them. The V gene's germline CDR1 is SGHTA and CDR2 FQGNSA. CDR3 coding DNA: TGTGCCAGCAGCTCGGGTCTGACAGGACACCTGCAAGAGACCCAGTACTTC. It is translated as CASSSGLTGHLQETQYF.

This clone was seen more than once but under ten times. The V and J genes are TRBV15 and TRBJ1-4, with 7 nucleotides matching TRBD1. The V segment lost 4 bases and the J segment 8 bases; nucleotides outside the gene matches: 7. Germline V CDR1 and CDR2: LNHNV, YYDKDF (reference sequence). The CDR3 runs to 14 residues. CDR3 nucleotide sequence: TGTGCCACCAGCATGACAGGGTATACGGAAAAACTGTTTTTT. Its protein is CATSMTGYTEKLFF.

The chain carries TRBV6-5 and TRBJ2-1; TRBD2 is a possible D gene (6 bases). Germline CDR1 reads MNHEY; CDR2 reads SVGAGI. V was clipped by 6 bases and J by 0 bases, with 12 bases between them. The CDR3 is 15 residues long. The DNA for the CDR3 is TGTGCCAGCAGACCCGGCGGGACCTCCTACAATGAGCAGTTCTTC. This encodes CASRPGGTSYNEQFF.

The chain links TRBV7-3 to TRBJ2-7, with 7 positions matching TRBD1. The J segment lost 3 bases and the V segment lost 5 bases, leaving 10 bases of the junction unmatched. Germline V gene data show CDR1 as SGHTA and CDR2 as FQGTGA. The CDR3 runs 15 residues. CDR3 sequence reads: CASSHLDRARYEQYF. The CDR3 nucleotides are TGTGCCAGCAGCCACCTAGACAGGGCCCGCTACGAGCAGTACTTC.

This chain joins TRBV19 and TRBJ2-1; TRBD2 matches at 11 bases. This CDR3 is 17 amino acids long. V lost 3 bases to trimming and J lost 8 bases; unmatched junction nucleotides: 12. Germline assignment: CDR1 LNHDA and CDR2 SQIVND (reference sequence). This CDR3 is CASSIDLTSGSVDEQFF. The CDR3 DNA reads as TGTGCCAGTAGTATCGACCTAACTAGCGGGAGTGTCGATGAGCAGTTCTTC.

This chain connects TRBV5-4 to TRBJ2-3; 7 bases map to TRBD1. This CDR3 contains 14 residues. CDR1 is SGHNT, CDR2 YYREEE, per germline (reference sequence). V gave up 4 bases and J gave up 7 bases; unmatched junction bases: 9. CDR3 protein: CASSGGQDSYTQYF. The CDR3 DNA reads TGTGCCAGCAGCGGAGGACAGGACAGCTATACGCAGTATTTT.

The CDR3 nucleotides are TGCGCCAGCAGCCCTTTACAAGGGGGAGAGACCCAGTACTTC. This sequence encodes CASSPLQGGETQYF. This chain joins TRBV5-1 and TRBJ2-5; TRBD1 might be the D (6 bases). Trimming took 4 bases from V and 4 from J, leaving 14 bases between them. From germline, CDR1 is SGHRS and CDR2 YFSETQ. This CDR3 is built from 14 residues. Full variable domain (rest looked up from reference TRBV5-1 and TRBJ2-5): KAGVTQTPRYLIKTRGQQVTLSCSPISGHRSVSWYQQTPGQGLQFLFEYFSETQRNKGNFPGRFSGRQFSNSRSEMNVSTLELGDSALYLCASSPLQGGETQYFGPGTRLLVL.

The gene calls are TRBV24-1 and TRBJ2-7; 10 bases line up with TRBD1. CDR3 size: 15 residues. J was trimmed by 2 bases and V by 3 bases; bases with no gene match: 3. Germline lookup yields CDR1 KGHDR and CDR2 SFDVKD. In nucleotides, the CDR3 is TGTGCCACCAGTGATCCCGGGACAGGGGCCTACGAGCAGTACTTC. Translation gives CATSDPGTGAYEQYF.

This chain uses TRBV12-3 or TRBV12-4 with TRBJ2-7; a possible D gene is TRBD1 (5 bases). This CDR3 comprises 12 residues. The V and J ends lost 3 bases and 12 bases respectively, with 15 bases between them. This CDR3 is CASSFGDRRRYF. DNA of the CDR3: TGTGCCAGCAGTTTTGGAGACAGACGAAGGTACTTC.

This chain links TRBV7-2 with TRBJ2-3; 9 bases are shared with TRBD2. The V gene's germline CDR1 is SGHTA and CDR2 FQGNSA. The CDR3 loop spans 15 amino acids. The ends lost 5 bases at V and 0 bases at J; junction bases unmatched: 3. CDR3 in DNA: TGTGCCAGCAGCGTTAGCGGGAGTAGCACAGATACGCAGTATTTT. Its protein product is CASSVSGSSTDTQYF.

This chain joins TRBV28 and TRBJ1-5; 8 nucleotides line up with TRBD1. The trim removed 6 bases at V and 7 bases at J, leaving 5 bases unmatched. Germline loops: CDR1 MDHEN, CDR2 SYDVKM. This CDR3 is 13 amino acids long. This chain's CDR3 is CASSRDRSQPQHF. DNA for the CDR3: TGTGCCAGCAGCCGGGACAGGTCCCAGCCCCAGCATTTT.

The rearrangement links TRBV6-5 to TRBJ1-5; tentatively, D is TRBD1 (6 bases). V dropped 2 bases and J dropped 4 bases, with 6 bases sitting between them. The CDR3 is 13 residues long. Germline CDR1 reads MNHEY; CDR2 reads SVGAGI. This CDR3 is CASSYGQNQPQHF. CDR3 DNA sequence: TGTGCCAGCAGTTACGGACAGAATCAGCCCCAGCATTTT.

DNA for the CDR3: TGTGCCAGCAGCCCGTGGGACAGTGACTACGAGCAGTACTTC. Residues: CASSPWDSDYEQYF. The chain combines TRBV2 with TRBJ2-7; TRBD1 matches at 7 bases. CDR3 length: 14 residues. Trimming cost V 6 bases and J 3 bases; bases outside gene matches: 8. CDR1 and CDR2 (germline): SNHLY, FYNNEI.

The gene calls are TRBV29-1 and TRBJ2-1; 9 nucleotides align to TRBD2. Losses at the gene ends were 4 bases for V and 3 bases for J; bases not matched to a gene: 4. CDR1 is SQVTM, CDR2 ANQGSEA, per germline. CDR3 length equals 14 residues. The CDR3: CSVVAGGNYNEQFF. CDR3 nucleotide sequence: TGCAGCGTTGTTGCGGGAGGGAACTACAATGAGCAGTTCTTC.

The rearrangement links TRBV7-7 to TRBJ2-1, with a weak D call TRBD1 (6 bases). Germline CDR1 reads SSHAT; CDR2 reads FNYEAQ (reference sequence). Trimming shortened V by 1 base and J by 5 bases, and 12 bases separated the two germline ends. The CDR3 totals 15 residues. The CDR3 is CASSLGGHLDNEQFF. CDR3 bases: TGTGCCAGCAGCTTAGGGGGACACCTAGACAATGAGCAGTTCTTC.

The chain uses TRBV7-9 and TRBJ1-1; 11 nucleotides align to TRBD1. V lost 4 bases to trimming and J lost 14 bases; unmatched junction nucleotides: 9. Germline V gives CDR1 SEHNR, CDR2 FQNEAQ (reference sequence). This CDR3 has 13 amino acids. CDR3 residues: CASSSPGQGVVFF. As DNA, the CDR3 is TGTGCCAGCAGCTCGCCGGGACAGGGGGTAGTGTTCTTT.

In DNA, the CDR3 is TGTGCCAGCAGCGGACAGGGGGGCACAGATACGCAGTATTTT. Its translation is CASSGQGGTDTQYF. This rearrangement joins TRBV2 to TRBJ2-3, with 10 bases that match TRBD1. Trimming cost V 6 bases and J 1 base; bases outside gene matches: 1. Germline values: CDR1 SNHLY, CDR2 FYNNEI. There are 14 residues in the CDR3.

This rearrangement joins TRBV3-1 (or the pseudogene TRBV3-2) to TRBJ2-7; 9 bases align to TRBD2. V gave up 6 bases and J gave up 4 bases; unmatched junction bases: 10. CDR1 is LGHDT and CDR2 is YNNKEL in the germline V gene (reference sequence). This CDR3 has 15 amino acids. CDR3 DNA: TGTGCCAGCAGATTTTATAGCGGGAGAGGATACGAGCAGTACTTC. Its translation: CASRFYSGRGYEQYF.

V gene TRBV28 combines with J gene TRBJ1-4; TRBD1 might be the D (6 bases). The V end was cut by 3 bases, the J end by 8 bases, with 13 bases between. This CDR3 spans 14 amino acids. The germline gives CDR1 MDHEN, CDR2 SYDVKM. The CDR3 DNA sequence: TGTGCCAGCAGTTTGCGGCAGGGGCGAGAAAAACTGTTTTTT. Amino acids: CASSLRQGREKLFF.